Listed below are T cell receptor beta chains from one sample, sequenced in a study of blood T cell repertoires in COVID-19. Sequencing was performed with immunoSEQ multiplex PCR; in TCRdb, only in-frame clones are kept and a portion is missing. This table holds around 150,000 clones, approximately 75% found once. The material sequenced was peripheral blood. The origin of the receptors is a human donor in a cohort sampled during active COVID-19. The CDR3 runs from the conserved cysteine through the conserved F or W. D genes are given only for firm matches. Expanded clones get a size class; other rows say once, few or many, or leave the size out.

TRBV10-2,TRBD2,TRBJ2-3,.,CASIRGEGLSTDTQYF,TGCGCCAGCATACGAGGAGAGGGACTAAGCACAGATACGCAGTATTTT
TRBV19,TRBD1,TRBJ1-4,few,CASRPRGTGFEKLFF,TGTGCCAGTAGACCCCGAGGGACAGGGTTTGAAAAACTGTTTTTT
TRBV7-2,TRBD1,TRBJ2-7,.,CASSLAAGTGVSEQYF,TGTGCCAGCAGCTTAGCAGCCGGGACAGGGGTAAGCGAGCAGTACTTC
TRBV29-1,.,TRBJ2-7,.,CSVAEQRDLEQYF,TGCAGCGTTGCGGAGCAACGGGATCTCGAGCAGTACTTC
TRBV28,.,TRBJ1-2,.,CASSSENYGYTF,TGTGCCAGCAGTTCAGAAAACTATGGCTACACCTTC
TRBV4-3,.,TRBJ1-1,.,CASSFKGTEAFF,TGCGCCAGCAGCTTTAAGGGGACTGAAGCTTTCTTT
TRBV7-6,.,TRBJ2-7,.,CASSLVGDYEQYF,TGTGCCAGCAGCTTAGTAGGGGACTACGAGCAGTACTTC
TRBV10-1,.,TRBJ1-1,.,CASSRSPAGGLATEAFF,TGCGCCAGCAGTCGGTCCCCGGCCGGGGGTCTCGCCACTGAAGCTTTCTTT
TRBV6-5,TRBD2,TRBJ2-1,.,CATKGFASGVNEQFF,TGTGCCACGAAGGGGTTCGCTAGCGGGGTAAATGAGCAGTTCTTC
TRBV12-5,.,TRBJ2-5,once,CASGLVWRGPETQYF,TGTGCTAGTGGTTTGGTGTGGCGGGGGCCCGAGACCCAGTACTTC
TRBV10-3,TRBD1,TRBJ2-2,.,CATFPGQGIAGELFF,TGTGCCACCTTCCCGGGACAGGGTATAGCCGGGGAGCTGTTTTTT
TRBV5-8,TRBD2,TRBJ2-7,.,CASSSLAGIHYEQYF,TGTGCCAGCAGTTCACTAGCGGGGATTCACTACGAGCAGTACTTC
TRBV18,.,TRBJ1-2,.,CASSPQGVYGYTF,TGTGCCAGCTCACCTCAGGGTGTCTATGGCTACACCTTC
TRBV2,TRBD1,TRBJ1-5,.,CASSWGQGNQPQHF,TGTGCCAGCAGTTGGGGACAGGGCAATCAGCCCCAGCATTTT
TRBV6-5,.,TRBJ1-5,.,CASSYSSSNQPQHF,TGTGCCAGCAGTTACTCGAGTAGCAATCAGCCCCAGCATTTT
TRBV24-1,TRBD1,TRBJ2-5,.,CATSDWTGNGETQYF,TGTGCCACCAGTGACTGGACAGGGAACGGAGAGACCCAGTACTTC
TRBV28,.,TRBJ2-6,.,CASSHQGSGANVLTF,TGTGCCAGCAGTCATCAGGGGTCTGGGGCCAACGTCCTGACTTTC
TRBV6-1,TRBD1,TRBJ2-7,.,CASSGPGDRERDRFYEQYF,TGTGCCAGCAGTGGACCGGGGGACAGGGAGCGAGATAGATTCTACGAGCAGTACTTC
TRBV4-3,.,TRBJ1-2,.,CASRPTGSGGYTF,TGCGCCAGCAGGCCTACAGGGTCTGGTGGCTACACCTTC
TRBV28,.,TRBJ2-1,.,CATHGLPGWEQFF,TGTGCCACCCACGGACTGCCCGGCTGGGAGCAGTTCTTC
TRBV4-3,TRBD1,TRBJ1-5,.,CASSRDRGMNQPQHF,TGCGCCAGCAGCCGAGACAGGGGGATGAACCAGCCCCAGCATTTT
TRBV19,TRBD1,TRBJ2-4,.,CASSRDRAKNIQYF,TGTGCCAGTAGCCGGGACAGAGCCAAAAACATTCAGTACTTC
TRBV5-4,.,TRBJ2-7,.,CASSHRERGEQYF,TGTGCCAGCAGCCACAGGGAACGAGGCGAGCAGTACTTC
TRBV3-1/TRBV3-2,.,TRBJ2-7,.,CASKERRSYEQYF,TGTGCCAGCAAAGAGCGGAGGTCCTACGAGCAGTACTTC